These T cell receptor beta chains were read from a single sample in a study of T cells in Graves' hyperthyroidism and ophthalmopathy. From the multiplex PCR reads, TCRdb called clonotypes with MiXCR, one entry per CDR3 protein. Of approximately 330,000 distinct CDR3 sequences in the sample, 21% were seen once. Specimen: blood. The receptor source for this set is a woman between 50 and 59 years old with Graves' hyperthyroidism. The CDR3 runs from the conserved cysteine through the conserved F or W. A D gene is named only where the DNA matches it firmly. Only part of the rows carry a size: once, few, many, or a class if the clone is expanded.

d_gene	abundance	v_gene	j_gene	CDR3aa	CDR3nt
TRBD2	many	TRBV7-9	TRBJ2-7	CASSLGVPGTSGRGDSYEQYF	TGTGCCAGCAGCTTAGGGGTCCCCGGGACTAGCGGGAGAGGGGACTCCTACGAGCAGTACTTC
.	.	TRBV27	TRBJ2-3	CASSLQRTKDTQYF	TGTGCCAGCAGTTTACAGCGAACGAAAGATACGCAGTATTTT
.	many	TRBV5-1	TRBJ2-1	CASSSQASYNEQFF	TGCGCCAGCAGCTCTCAGGCCTCCTACAATGAGCAGTTCTTC
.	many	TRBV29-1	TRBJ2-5	CSADLSRGETQYF	TGCAGCGCCGACCTGTCAAGGGGAGAGACCCAGTACTTC
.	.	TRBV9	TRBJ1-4	CASSVGHSSNEKLFF	TGTGCCAGCAGCGTAGGACACTCATCTAATGAAAAACTGTTTTTT
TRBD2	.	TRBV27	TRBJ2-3	CASSLSLAGVTDTQYF	TGTGCCAGCAGTTTATCCTTAGCGGGAGTAACAGATACGCAGTATTTT
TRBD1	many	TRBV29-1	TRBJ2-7	CSVEMAQGQQYF	TGCAGCGTTGAAATGGCACAGGGGCAGCAGTACTTC
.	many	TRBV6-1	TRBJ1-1	CASSSMDTEAFF	TGTGCCAGCAGTTCCATGGACACTGAAGCTTTCTTT
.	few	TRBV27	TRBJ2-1	CASSLERTSSYNEQFF	TGTGCCAGCAGTTTAGAGCGGACCAGCTCCTACAATGAGCAGTTCTTC
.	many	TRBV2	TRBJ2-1	CASSGREAQFF	TGTGCCAGCAGTGGGAGAGAGGCCCAGTTCTTC
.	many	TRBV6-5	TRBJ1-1	CASSYSSGVQNTEAFF	TGTGCCAGCAGTTACTCGAGCGGGGTGCAGAACACTGAAGCTTTCTTT
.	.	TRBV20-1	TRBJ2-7	CSARDNGQYF	TGCAGTGCTAGGGACAACGGGCAGTACTTC
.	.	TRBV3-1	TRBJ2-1	CASSQDVGGFYNEQFF	TGTGCCAGCAGCCAAGACGTTGGGGGGTTTTACAATGAGCAGTTCTTC
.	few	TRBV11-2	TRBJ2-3	CASRPPPKKDLDSDTQYF	TGTGCCAGCAGGCCCCCGCCAAAGAAGGACCTCGATTCAGATACGCAGTATTTT
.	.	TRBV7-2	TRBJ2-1	CASSLEGRRGGGEQFF	TGTGCCAGCAGCTTAGAGGGGCGTAGGGGGGGGGGGGAGCAGTTCTTC
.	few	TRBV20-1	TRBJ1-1	CSARPELSTSNTEAFF	TGCAGTGCTAGACCTGAGTTGTCAACGTCCAACACTGAAGCTTTCTTT
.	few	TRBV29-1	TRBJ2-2	CSVEQGTGELFF	TGCAGCGTTGAACAGGGCACCGGGGAGCTGTTTTTT
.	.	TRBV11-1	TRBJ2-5	CASSFKGQETQYF	TGTGCCAGCAGCTTTAAGGGGCAAGAGACCCAGTACTTC
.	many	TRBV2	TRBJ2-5	CASSESGAMGETQYF	TGTGCCAGCAGTGAATCGGGCGCCATGGGGGAGACCCAGTACTTC
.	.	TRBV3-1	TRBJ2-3	CASSRASSTDTQYF	TGTGCCAGCAGCCGAGCGAGTAGCACAGATACGCAGTATTTT
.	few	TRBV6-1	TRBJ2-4	CASSDRFAKNIQYF	TGTGCCAGCAGTGATAGGTTTGCCAAAAACATTCAGTACTTC
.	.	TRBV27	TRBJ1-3	CASSLMVPSSGNTIYF	TGTGCCAGCAGTTTAATGGTCCCGAGCTCTGGAAACACCATATATTTT
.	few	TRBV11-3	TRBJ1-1	CASSYGQGAAFF	TGTGCCAGCAGCTACGGACAAGGGGCAGCTTTCTTT
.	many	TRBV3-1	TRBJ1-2	CASSLQGDYGYTF	TGTGCCAGCAGTTTACAGGGAGACTATGGCTACACCTTC
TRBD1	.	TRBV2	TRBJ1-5	CASSRTGFGNQPQHF	TGTGCCAGCAGTCGGACAGGGTTCGGGAATCAGCCCCAGCATTTT
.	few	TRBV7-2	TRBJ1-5	CASSLITGNQPQHF	TGTGCCAGCAGCTTAATCACAGGCAATCAGCCCCAGCATTTT
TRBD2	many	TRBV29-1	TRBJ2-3	CSVVGHILAGADTQYF	TGCAGCGTTGTGGGGCACATACTAGCGGGGGCAGATACGCAGTATTTT
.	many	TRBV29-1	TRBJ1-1	CSEQAMNTEAFF	TGCTCCGAACAGGCCATGAACACTGAAGCTTTCTTT
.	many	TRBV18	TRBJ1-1	CASSPRVGNTEAFF	TGTGCCAGCTCACCAAGAGTCGGGAACACTGAAGCTTTCTTT
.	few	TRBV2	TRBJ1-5	CASSVRGGQPQHF	TGTGCCAGCAGTGTGAGGGGTGGTCAGCCCCAGCATTTT
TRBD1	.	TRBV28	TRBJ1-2	CASSYGGQTHYGYTF	TGTGCCAGCAGTTACGGGGGACAGACTCACTATGGCTACACCTTC
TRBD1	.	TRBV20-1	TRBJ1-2	CSATRTGPPFNYGYTF	TGCAGTGCTACTCGGACAGGGCCCCCTTTTAACTATGGCTACACCTTC
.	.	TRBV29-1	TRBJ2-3	CSVVEYISTDTQYF	TGCAGCGTTGTGGAGTACATAAGCACAGATACGCAGTATTTT
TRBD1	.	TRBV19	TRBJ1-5	CASSVTGGFNQPQHF	TGTGCCAGTAGCGTCACAGGGGGCTTTAATCAGCCCCAGCATTTT
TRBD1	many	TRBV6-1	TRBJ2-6	CASKRTGGFGANVLTF	TGTGCCAGCAAGCGGACAGGGGGCTTTGGGGCCAACGTCCTGACTTTC
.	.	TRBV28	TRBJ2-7	CASSSGGGPPYEQYF	TGTGCCAGCAGTTCGGGAGGGGGCCCCCCCTACGAGCAGTACTTC
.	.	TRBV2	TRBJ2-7	CASRDGESSYEQYF	TGTGCCAGCAGAGACGGGGAGAGCTCCTACGAGCAGTACTTC
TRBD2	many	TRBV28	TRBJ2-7	CASSPTSGRNYEQYF	TGTGCCAGCAGCCCTACTAGCGGGAGAAACTACGAGCAGTACTTC
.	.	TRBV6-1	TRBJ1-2	CASSPKGKANYGYTF	TGTGCCAGCAGTCCCAAGGGGAAAGCTAACTATGGCTACACCTTC
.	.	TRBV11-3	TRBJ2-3	CASRALSDTQYF	TGTGCCAGCAGGGCTTTAAGTGATACGCAGTATTTT
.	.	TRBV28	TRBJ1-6	CASSSTEPSNSPLHF	TGTGCCAGCAGTTCGACAGAGCCCAGTAACTCACCCCTCCACTTT
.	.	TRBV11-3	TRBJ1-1	CASSRSGGANTEAFF	TGTGCCAGCAGCCGCAGCGGGGGGGCGAACACTGAAGCTTTCTTT
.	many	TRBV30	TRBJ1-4	CAWNRATNEKLFF	TGTGCCTGGAACAGGGCAACTAATGAAAAACTGTTTTTT
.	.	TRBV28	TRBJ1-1	CASSLTHRNTEAFF	TGTGCCAGCAGTTTAACGCACCGAAACACTGAAGCTTTCTTT
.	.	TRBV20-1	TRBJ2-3	CSASGLAGTDTQYF	TGCAGTGCCTCAGGGTTAGCGGGCACAGATACGCAGTATTTT
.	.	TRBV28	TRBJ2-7	CASSLNYQADAYEQYF	TGTGCCAGCAGTTTGAATTATCAGGCGGATGCCTACGAGCAGTACTTC